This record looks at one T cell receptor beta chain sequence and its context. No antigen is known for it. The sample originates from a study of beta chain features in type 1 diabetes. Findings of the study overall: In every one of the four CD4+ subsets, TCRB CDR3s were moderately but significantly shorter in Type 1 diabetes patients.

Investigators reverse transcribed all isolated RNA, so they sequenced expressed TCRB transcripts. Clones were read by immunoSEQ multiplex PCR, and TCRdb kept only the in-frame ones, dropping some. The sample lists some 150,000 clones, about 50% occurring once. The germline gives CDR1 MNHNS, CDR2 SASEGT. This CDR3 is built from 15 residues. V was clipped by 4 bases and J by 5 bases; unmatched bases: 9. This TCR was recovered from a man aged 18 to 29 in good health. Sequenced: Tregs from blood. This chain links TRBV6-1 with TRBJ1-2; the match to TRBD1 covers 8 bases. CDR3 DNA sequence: TGTGCCAGCAGTGTCCCGGGACAGGTCCGGTATGGCTACACCTTC. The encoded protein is CASSVPGQVRYGYTF.